These T cell receptor beta chains were read from a single sample in a study of identical twins. TCRdb re-derived calls from the 5' RACE reads in MiXCR, one entry per CDR3 protein. This sample has roughly 220,000 distinct CDR3 sequences, with over 5.5% found just once. These same data were also listed under a study on T cells expressing NK-cell markers.

Specimen: CD8+ T cells sorted from blood. These TCRs come from a woman younger than 30 in good health. The CDR3 runs from the conserved cysteine through the conserved F or W. The order of the fields is CDR3 length, clone size, J gene, D gene, V gene, CDR3 protein, CDR3 DNA. D genes are given only for firm matches. Where a row states a size, it is once, few, many or the class of an expanded clone; other rows omit it.

14,NA,TRBJ2-5,NA,TRBV11-2,CASSLGQVQETQYF,TGTGCCAGCAGCTTAGGGCAGGTACAAGAGACCCAGTACTTC
18,few,TRBJ2-3,TRBD2,TRBV6-5,CASSLRLAGLSSTDTQYF,TGTGCCAGCAGTTTGAGACTAGCGGGACTCTCTAGCACAGATACGCAGTATTTT
15,many,TRBJ1-2,TRBD1,TRBV12-3/TRBV12-4,CASTRTGDGNYGYTF,TGTGCCAGCACCCGGACAGGGGATGGTAACTATGGCTACACCTTC
14,many,TRBJ2-1,NA,TRBV7-9,CASSPGRNYNEQFF,TGTGCCAGCAGCCCTGGGCGGAACTACAATGAGCAGTTCTTC
10,many,TRBJ2-7,NA,TRBV2,CASSGYEQYF,TGTGCCAGCAGTGGCTACGAGCAGTACTTC
14,NA,TRBJ2-1,NA,TRBV30,CAWSVGRGADEQFF,TGTGCCTGGAGTGTAGGTCGAGGAGCCGATGAGCAGTTCTTC
13,few,TRBJ2-5,NA,TRBV3-1,CASSQWRQETQYF,TGTGCCAGCAGCCAATGGCGGCAAGAGACCCAGTACTTC
13,NA,TRBJ2-1,NA,TRBV11-2,CASSLWGANEQFF,TGTGCCAGCAGCTTATGGGGGGCGAATGAGCAGTTCTTC
13,few,TRBJ2-7,NA,TRBV29-1,CSVGAGNSYEQYF,TGCAGCGTTGGGGCGGGGAACTCCTACGAGCAGTACTTC
15,few,TRBJ2-1,NA,TRBV9,CASSGGLASYNEQFF,TGTGCCAGCAGCGGGGGCCTAGCGTCCTACAATGAGCAGTTCTTC
13,NA,TRBJ1-3,NA,TRBV5-6,CASSFGSGNTIYF,TGTGCCAGCAGCTTCGGCTCTGGAAACACCATATATTTT
15,few,TRBJ2-5,TRBD1,TRBV7-6,CASSSLQGKGETQYF,TGTGCCAGCAGCTCCCTACAGGGGAAGGGCGAGACCCAGTACTTC
14,few,TRBJ2-6,NA,TRBV4-1,CASSRGGGANVLTF,TGCGCCAGCAGCCGCGGCGGTGGGGCCAACGTCCTGACTTTC
18,NA,TRBJ2-1,NA,TRBV10-3,CAISGGLGRGSSYNEQFF,TGTGCCATCAGCGGAGGACTAGGGAGGGGGAGCTCCTACAATGAGCAGTTCTTC
15,NA,TRBJ2-1,TRBD2,TRBV4-1,CASSLSGGPGNEQFF,TGCGCCAGCAGCCTTAGCGGGGGGCCTGGCAATGAGCAGTTCTTC
13,many,TRBJ1-1,NA,TRBV25-1,CASSEFGVTEAFF,TGTGCCAGCAGTGAATTCGGGGTCACTGAAGCTTTCTTT
18,few,TRBJ2-4,TRBD1,TRBV12-3/TRBV12-4,CASRNTYRGGRAKNIQYF,TGTGCCAGCAGGAATACATACAGGGGCGGGCGAGCCAAAAACATTCAGTACTTC
13,many,TRBJ2-7,NA,TRBV13,CASSFGSAMIQSF,TGTGCCAGCAGCTTTGGCAGCGCTATGATCCAATCCTTC
17,many,TRBJ2-1,TRBD2,TRBV9,CASSVLGTSGSYNEQFF,TGTGCCAGCAGCGTACTCGGGACTAGCGGATCCTACAATGAGCAGTTCTTC
17,many,TRBJ2-1,TRBD2,TRBV5-5,CASSATGLADSYNEQFF,TGTGCCAGCAGCGCTACCGGACTAGCGGACTCCTACAATGAGCAGTTCTTC
9,once,TRBJ2-7,NA,TRBV12-3/TRBV12-4,CARTGKQYF,TGTGCCAGGACGGGGAAGCAGTACTTC
13,few,TRBJ1-1,NA,TRBV6-1,CASSDWLNTEAFF,TGTGCCAGCAGTGATTGGCTTAACACTGAAGCTTTCTTT
11,few,TRBJ1-2,NA,TRBV7-9,CASSFLRGYTF,TGTGCCAGCAGCTTTCTGCGTGGCTACACCTTC
12,few,TRBJ2-7,NA,TRBV10-3,CAISSNPSEQYF,TGTGCCATCAGTTCCAACCCTAGCGAGCAGTACTTC
16,many,TRBJ1-5,NA,TRBV4-1,CASSQDQGRGDQPQHF,TGCGCCAGCAGCCAAGATCAGGGAAGGGGGGATCAGCCCCAGCATTTT
13,many,TRBJ2-5,NA,TRBV15,CATSGHLQETQYF,TGTGCCACCTCGGGACACCTACAAGAGACCCAGTACTTC
15,NA,TRBJ1-2,TRBD1,TRBV6-1,CASSLLSDRGSSNTF,TGTGCCAGCAGCCTCCTATCCGACAGGGGATCCTCCAACACCTTC
15,few,TRBJ1-5,TRBD1,TRBV18,CASSPGQGAGQPQHF,TGTGCCAGCTCACCAGGACAGGGGGCCGGTCAGCCCCAGCATTTT
14,NA,TRBJ1-5,NA,TRBV7-6,CASSLFRWGQPQHF,TGTGCCAGCAGCTTATTTCGATGGGGCCAGCCCCAGCATTTT
13,few,TRBJ2-1,NA,TRBV13,CASTMGGGSEQFF,TGTGCCAGCACGATGGGGGGTGGATCTGAGCAGTTCTTC
17,few,TRBJ2-1,TRBD1,TRBV7-2,CASSWFRDRARKDEQFF,TGTGCCAGCAGCTGGTTCCGGGACAGGGCCAGGAAGGATGAGCAGTTCTTC